This T cell receptor (beta chain) was sequenced during a study of T cell repertoires in cytomegalovirus infection. MiXCR was run by TCRdb on the reads, yielding one entry per CDR3 protein. The sample yields more than 400,000 distinct CDR3 sequences, roughly 29% seen once. Study results and caveats: The ex vivo response was dominated by HLA-C-restricted CMV-specific TCR beta clonotypes.

The table lists this clonotype with a few counts. Antigen unknown. Sequenced material: PBMCs. This TCR was recovered from a human donor in good health (CMV status not recorded). Some clones in this sample may be carry-over from other donors' samples.

CDR3 amino acids: CSASFGAYTEAFF. The CDR3 DNA is TGCAGTGCTAGTTTTGGGGCTTACACTGAAGCTTTCTTT. The rearrangement uses TRBV20-1 and TRBJ1-1; D possibly corresponds to TRBD1 (5 bases). CDR1 and CDR2 from the germline V gene are DFQATT and SNEGSKA (reference sequence). This CDR3 has 13 amino acids. V lost 3 bases and J lost 3, with 11 bases in between.